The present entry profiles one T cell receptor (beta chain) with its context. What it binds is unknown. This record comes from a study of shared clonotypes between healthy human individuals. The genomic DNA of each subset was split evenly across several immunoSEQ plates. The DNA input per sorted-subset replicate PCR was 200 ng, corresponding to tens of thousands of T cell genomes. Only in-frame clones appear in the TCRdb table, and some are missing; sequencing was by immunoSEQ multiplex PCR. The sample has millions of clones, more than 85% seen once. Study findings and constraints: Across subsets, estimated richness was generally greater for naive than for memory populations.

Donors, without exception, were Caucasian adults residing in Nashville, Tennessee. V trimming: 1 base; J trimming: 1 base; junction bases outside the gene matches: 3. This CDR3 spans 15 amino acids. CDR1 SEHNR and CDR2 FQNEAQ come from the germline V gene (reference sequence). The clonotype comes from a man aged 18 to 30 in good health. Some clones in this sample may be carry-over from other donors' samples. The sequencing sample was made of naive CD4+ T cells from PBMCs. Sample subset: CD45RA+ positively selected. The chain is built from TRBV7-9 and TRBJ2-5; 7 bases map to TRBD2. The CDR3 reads CASSLVSSGQETQYF. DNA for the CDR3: TGTGCCAGCAGCTTAGTGTCTAGCGGCCAAGAGACCCAGTACTTC.